These 4 T cell receptor beta chains came from one sample sequenced in a study of identical twins. TCRdb fed the 5' RACE reads into MiXCR, producing one record per CDR3 protein. The sample includes under 900,000 distinct CDR3 sequences, around 12% of them seen just once. The same specimen was also included in a second study, on yellow fever vaccine responses in identical twins.

The sample was PBMCs. These TCRs come from a woman in her late teens or twenties in good health.

This clonotype was counted once. This rearrangement joins TRBV18 to TRBJ2-1, with 8 bases that match TRBD2. Germline values: CDR1 KGHSH, CDR2 LQKENI. This CDR3 is built from 15 residues. The J segment lost 4 bases and the V segment lost 2 bases, leaving 4 bases of the junction unmatched. The CDR3 DNA reads as TGTGCCAGCTCACCAGAGGGACTAGTGTACAATGAGCAGTTCTTC. Its translation: CASSPEGLVYNEQFF.

This clonotype was recorded many times. The rearrangement uses TRBV27 and TRBJ2-2, with 8 nucleotides matching TRBD1. CDR3 size: 16 residues. CDR1 and CDR2 from the germline V gene are MNHEY and SMNVEV (reference sequence). V lost 5 bases, J lost 3 bases, and 8 bases stayed unmatched. CDR3 nucleotide sequence: TGTGCCAGCAGTGAACCGGACAGGGTCTACACCGGGGAGCTGTTTTTT. This encodes CASSEPDRVYTGELFF.

The rearrangement links TRBV12-3 or TRBV12-4 to TRBJ2-1; 8 bases match TRBD2. This CDR3 contains 14 residues. V gave up 8 bases and J gave up 4 bases; unmatched junction bases: 7. Here the CDR3 DNA reads TGTGCCAGCCGCGCGGGAGGAAGGTACAATGAGCAGTTCTTC. Protein sequence: CASRAGGRYNEQFF.

J is TRBJ2-3 and V is TRBV29-1, with 9 nucleotides matching TRBD2. Germline V gene data show CDR1 as SQVTM and CDR2 as ANQGSEA. The V gene end was trimmed by 7 bases and the J gene end by 1 base; junction bases not matched to a gene: 6. The CDR3 loop spans 14 amino acids. This chain's CDR3 is CSAWTSERTDTQYF. In nucleotides, the CDR3 is TGCAGCGCCTGGACTAGCGAACGCACAGATACGCAGTATTTT.